Listed below are T cell receptor beta chains from one sample, sequenced in a study of OX40 agonist ivuxolimab in advanced cancers. Repertoires were generated with immunoSEQ multiplex PCR, while TCRdb's copy carries only in-frame clones and drops some. The table lists 80,000 or so clones, roughly 91% of them singletons. Source: CD4+ or CD8+ T cells sorted from blood, taken in a trial of the OX40 agonist ivuxolimab. These receptors all come from an adult with an advanced solid tumor such as melanoma, head and neck, liver or kidney cancer. CDR3s include the opening cysteine and the closing phenylalanine or tryptophan. A D gene is named only where the DNA matches it firmly. Size values are once, few and many counts, or a class for expanded clones, and some rows have none.

J gene: TRBJ2-6
D gene: TRBD1
V gene: TRBV5-1
clone size: NA
CDR3 DNA: TGCGCCAGCAGCGAGGGACAGCTACGCTCTGGGGCCAACGTCCTGACTTTC
CDR3 protein: CASSEGQLRSGANVLTF

J gene: TRBJ1-1
D gene: NA
V gene: TRBV18
clone size: NA
CDR3 DNA: TGTGCCAGCTCACCACCGGGAGGGAACACTGAAGCTTTCTTT
CDR3 protein: CASSPPGGNTEAFF

J gene: TRBJ2-7
D gene: TRBD2
V gene: TRBV5-1
clone size: NA
CDR3 DNA: TGCGCCAGCAGCTCGCCGACTAGCGGGACCTCCCCCTACGAGCAGTACTTC
CDR3 protein: CASSSPTSGTSPYEQYF

J gene: TRBJ2-1
D gene: TRBD2
V gene: TRBV7-2
clone size: NA
CDR3 DNA: TGTGCCAGCAGCTTAGAACTAGCGGATTACAATGAGCAGTTCTTC
CDR3 protein: CASSLELADYNEQFF

J gene: TRBJ2-7
D gene: TRBD1
V gene: TRBV19
clone size: NA
CDR3 DNA: TGTGCCAGTAAACAGGGGAGCTCCTACGAGCAGTACTTC
CDR3 protein: CASKQGSSYEQYF

J gene: TRBJ2-3
D gene: NA
V gene: TRBV7-9
clone size: NA
CDR3 DNA: TGTGCCAGCAGCTTATTTCGACAGGTGGGCACAGATACGCAGTATTTT
CDR3 protein: CASSLFRQVGTDTQYF

J gene: TRBJ1-1
D gene: NA
V gene: TRBV25-1
clone size: NA
CDR3 DNA: TGTGCCAGCAGTTTGGGGGCTGAGGCTTTCTTT
CDR3 protein: CASSLGAEAFF

J gene: TRBJ2-1
D gene: TRBD2
V gene: TRBV6-5
clone size: NA
CDR3 DNA: TGTGCCAGCACCCCAGGGACTAGCCCCTACAATGAGCAGTTCTTC
CDR3 protein: CASTPGTSPYNEQFF

J gene: TRBJ2-7
D gene: NA
V gene: TRBV2
clone size: NA
CDR3 DNA: TGTGCCAGCAGTCCATACAGGGATCCGTACGAGCAGTACTTC
CDR3 protein: CASSPYRDPYEQYF

J gene: TRBJ2-7
D gene: NA
V gene: TRBV4-1
clone size: NA
CDR3 DNA: TGCGCCAGCAGCCAAGGGCAGGGTCACTACGAGCAGTACTTC
CDR3 protein: CASSQGQGHYEQYF

J gene: TRBJ2-6
D gene: NA
V gene: TRBV27
clone size: NA
CDR3 DNA: TGTGCCAGCTGGGGGAGTCCTGGGGCCAACGTCCTGACTTTC
CDR3 protein: CASWGSPGANVLTF

J gene: TRBJ1-6
D gene: NA
V gene: TRBV14
clone size: once
CDR3 DNA: TGTGCCAGCAGCCCGCGACAGACCAGCTCCTATAATTCACCCCTCCACTTT
CDR3 protein: CASSPRQTSSYNSPLHF

J gene: TRBJ2-1
D gene: TRBD2
V gene: TRBV29-1
clone size: NA
CDR3 DNA: TGCAGCTTTAGACTAGCGGGAGGAGTTGAGCAGTTCTTC
CDR3 protein: CSFRLAGGVEQFF

J gene: TRBJ2-3
D gene: NA
V gene: TRBV29-1
clone size: NA
CDR3 DNA: TGCAGCCTTCGGTTAGTGGACGGCACAGATACGCAGTATTTT
CDR3 protein: CSLRLVDGTDTQYF

J gene: TRBJ2-1
D gene: NA
V gene: TRBV20-1
clone size: NA
CDR3 DNA: TGCAGTGCTAGAGTGGGGGCTGAGCAGTTCTTC
CDR3 protein: CSARVGAEQFF